This TCR beta chain emerged from a study of cytomegalovirus exposure and HLA in healthy donors. Study information: Earlier sequencing of some 180 million T cells yielded under 120 million unique TCR beta sequences.

The trim removed 4 bases at V and 1 base at J, leaving 6 bases unmatched. The CDR3 contains 16 residues. CDR1 is MDHEN, CDR2 SYDVKM, per germline. PCR amplification relied on 60 Vbeta primers (plus 13 Jbeta primers). Clones were read by immunoSEQ multiplex PCR, and TCRdb kept only the in-frame ones, dropping some. The sample shows 140,000 to 150,000 clones, about 80% of them seen only once. Nominal health characterized the donors when sampled, though unrecorded immune exposures were likely. This receptor was obtained from a man aged 35 to 55 in good health and CMV-seronegative. Sequenced: PBMCs. This rearrangement joins TRBV28 to TRBJ2-3, with 9 nucleotides matching TRBD2. The CDR3 coding sequence is TGTGCCAGCAGTTCCAGACTAGCGGTACGCACAGATACGCAGTATTTT. It codes for CASSSRLAVRTDTQYF.